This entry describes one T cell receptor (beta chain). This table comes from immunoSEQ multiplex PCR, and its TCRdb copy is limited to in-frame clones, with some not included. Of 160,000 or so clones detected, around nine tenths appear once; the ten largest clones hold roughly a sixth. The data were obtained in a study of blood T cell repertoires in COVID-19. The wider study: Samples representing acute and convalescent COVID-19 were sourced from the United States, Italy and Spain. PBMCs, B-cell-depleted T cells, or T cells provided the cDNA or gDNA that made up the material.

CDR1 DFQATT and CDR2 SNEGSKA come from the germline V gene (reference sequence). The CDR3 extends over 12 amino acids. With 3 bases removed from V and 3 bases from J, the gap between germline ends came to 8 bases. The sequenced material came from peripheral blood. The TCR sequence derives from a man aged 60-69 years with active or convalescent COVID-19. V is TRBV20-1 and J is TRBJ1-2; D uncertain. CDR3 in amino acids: CSASREDYGYTF. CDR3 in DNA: TGCAGTGCTAGTCGGGAGGACTATGGCTACACCTTC.